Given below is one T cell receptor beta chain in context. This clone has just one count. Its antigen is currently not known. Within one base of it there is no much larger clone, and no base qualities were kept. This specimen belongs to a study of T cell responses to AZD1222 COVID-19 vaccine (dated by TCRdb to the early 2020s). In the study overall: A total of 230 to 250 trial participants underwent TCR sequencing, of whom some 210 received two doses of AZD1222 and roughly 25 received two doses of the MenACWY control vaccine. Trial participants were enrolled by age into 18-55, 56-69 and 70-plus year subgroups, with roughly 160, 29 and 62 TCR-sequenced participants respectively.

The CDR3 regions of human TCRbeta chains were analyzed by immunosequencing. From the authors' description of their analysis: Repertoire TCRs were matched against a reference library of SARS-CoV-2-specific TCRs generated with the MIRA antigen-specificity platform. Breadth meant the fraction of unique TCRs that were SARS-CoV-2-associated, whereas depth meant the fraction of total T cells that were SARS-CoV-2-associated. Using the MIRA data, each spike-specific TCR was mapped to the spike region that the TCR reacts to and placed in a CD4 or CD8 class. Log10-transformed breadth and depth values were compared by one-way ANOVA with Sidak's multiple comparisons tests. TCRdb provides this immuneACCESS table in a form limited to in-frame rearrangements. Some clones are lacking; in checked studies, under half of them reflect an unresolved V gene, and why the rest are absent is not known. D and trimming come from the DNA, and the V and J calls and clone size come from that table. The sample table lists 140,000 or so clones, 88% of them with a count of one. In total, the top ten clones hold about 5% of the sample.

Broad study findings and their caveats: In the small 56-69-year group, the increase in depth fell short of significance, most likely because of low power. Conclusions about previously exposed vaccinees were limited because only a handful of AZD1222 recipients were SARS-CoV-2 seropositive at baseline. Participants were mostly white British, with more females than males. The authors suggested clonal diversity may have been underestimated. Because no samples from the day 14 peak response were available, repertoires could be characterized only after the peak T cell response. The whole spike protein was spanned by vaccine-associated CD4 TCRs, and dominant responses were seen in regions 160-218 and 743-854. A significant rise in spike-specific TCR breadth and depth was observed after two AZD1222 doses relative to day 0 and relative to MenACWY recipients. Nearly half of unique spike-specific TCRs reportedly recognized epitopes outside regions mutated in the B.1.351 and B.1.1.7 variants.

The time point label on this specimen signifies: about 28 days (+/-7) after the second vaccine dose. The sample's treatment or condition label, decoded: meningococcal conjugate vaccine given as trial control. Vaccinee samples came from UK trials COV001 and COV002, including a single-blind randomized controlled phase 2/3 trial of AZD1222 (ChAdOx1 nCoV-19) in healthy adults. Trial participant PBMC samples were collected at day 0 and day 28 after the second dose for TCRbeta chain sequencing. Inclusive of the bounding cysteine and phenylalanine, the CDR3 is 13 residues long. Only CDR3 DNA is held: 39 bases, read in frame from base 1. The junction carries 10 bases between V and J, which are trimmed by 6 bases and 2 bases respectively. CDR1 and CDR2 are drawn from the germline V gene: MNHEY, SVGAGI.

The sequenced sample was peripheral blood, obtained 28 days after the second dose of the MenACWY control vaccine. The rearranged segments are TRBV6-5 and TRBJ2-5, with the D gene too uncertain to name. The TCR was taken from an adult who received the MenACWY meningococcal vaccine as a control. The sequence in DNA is TGTGCCAGCAGGAAACGACTGCAAGAGACCCAGTACTTC. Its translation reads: CASRKRLQETQYF.